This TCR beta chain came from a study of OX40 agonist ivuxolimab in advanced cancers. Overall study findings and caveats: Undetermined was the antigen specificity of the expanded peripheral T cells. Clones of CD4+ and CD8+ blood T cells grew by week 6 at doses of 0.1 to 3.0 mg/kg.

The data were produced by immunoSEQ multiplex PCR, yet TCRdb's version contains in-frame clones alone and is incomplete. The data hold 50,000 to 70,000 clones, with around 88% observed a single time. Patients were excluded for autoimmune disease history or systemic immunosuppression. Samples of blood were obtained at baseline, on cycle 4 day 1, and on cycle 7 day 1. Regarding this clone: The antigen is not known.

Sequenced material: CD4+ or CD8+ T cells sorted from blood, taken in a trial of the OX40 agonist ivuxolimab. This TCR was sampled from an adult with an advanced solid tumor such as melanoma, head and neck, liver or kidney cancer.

CDR3 protein: CASSLTGFEQYF. In nucleotides, the CDR3 is TGTGCCAGCAGTTTGACAGGGTTTGAGCAGTACTTC. V is TRBV6-5 and J is TRBJ2-7; 7 nucleotides agree with TRBD1. This CDR3 is built from 12 residues. V shed 4 bases, J shed 7 bases, and the junction held 4 bases outside the gene matches. Germline assignment: CDR1 MNHEY and CDR2 SVGAGI.